The 20 T cell receptor beta chains below all came from one sample that was sequenced in a study of cytomegalovirus exposure and HLA in healthy donors. PCR was performed using 60 Vbeta and 13 Jbeta primers. The assay was immunoSEQ multiplex PCR, and TCRdb's table has in-frame clones only and misses some. Among under 100,000 clones listed, about 73% were seen once. The source material was PBMCs. Every receptor here comes from a woman aged 45 to 65 in good health and CMV-seropositive.

This CDR3 is CASSPGGGIANEKLFF. The CDR3 DNA follows: TGTGCCAGTAGTCCCGGGGGAGGGATAGCTAATGAAAAACTGTTTTTT. V usage is TRBV19 and J usage is TRBJ1-4, with D possibly matching TRBD1 (5 bases). The germline CDR1 and CDR2 sequences are LNHDA and SQIVND (reference sequence). With 5 bases removed from V and 3 bases from J, the gap between germline ends came to 16 bases. This CDR3 comprises 16 residues.

Only a few counts were recorded for this clone. J is TRBJ2-7 and V is TRBV4-2; 10 nucleotides match TRBD1. The CDR3 totals 16 residues. Germline lookup yields CDR1 LGHNA and CDR2 YNFKEQ. After removal of 0 bases from V and 2 bases from J, the junction contained 4 bases not matched to a gene. CDR3 DNA sequence: TGTGCCAGCAGCCAAGAAGGACAGGGGGGGACCTACGAGCAGTACTTC. Residues: CASSQEGQGGTYEQYF.

The chain combines TRBV5-8 with TRBJ1-4; possible D gene TRBD1, 6 bases. Germline lookup yields CDR1 SGHTS and CDR2 YDEGEE. V lost 2 bases and J 0 bases, leaving 14 bases between the germline ends. The CDR3 has 17 amino acids. The CDR3 DNA sequence: TGTGCCAGCAGCTTATTTCAGGGGATTGCAACTAATGAAAAACTGTTTTTT. Translated, it gives CASSLFQGIATNEKLFF.

This clone was seen more than once but under ten times. The V and J genes are TRBV25-1 and TRBJ1-1; D is possibly TRBD1 (5 bases). Germline V gene lookup returns CDR1 MGHDK and CDR2 SYGVNS. Between the trimmed V and J ends, which lost 0 bases and 11 bases, there was a span of 10 bases. The CDR3 extends over 12 amino acids. The DNA of the CDR3 is TGTGCCAGCAGTGAATATAGGGGTGGCGCTTTCTTT. Translated: CASSEYRGGAFF.

The CDR3: CASSSLGGANVDEQYF. The CDR3 DNA sequence: TGTGCCAGCAGCTCACTAGGGGGCGCGAACGTAGACGAGCAGTACTTC. This chain uses TRBV7-6 with TRBJ2-7, with 7 positions matching TRBD1. Germline V gene data show CDR1 as SGHVS and CDR2 as FNYEAQ. Unmatched junction bases numbered 14, after V lost 4 bases and J lost 5 bases. The CDR3 is made up of 16 amino acids.

This rearrangement joins TRBV11-2 to TRBJ2-7, with TRBD1 as a possible D gene (6 bases). V was clipped by 5 bases and J by 0 bases, with 14 bases between them. There are 15 residues in the CDR3. Germline assignment: CDR1 SGHAT and CDR2 FQNNGV. The CDR3 DNA sequence: TGTGCCAGCAGCCAACTGAGGGGGAGCTCCTACGAGCAGTACTTC. Encoded protein: CASSQLRGSSYEQYF.

This chain uses TRBV27 with TRBJ2-3; D gene uncertain. Germline-derived CDR1 and CDR2 are MNHEY and SMNVEV (reference sequence). The CDR3 contains 13 residues. The ends were cut back, 5 bases at V and 4 bases at J, with 10 bases in the middle. The CDR3 coding sequence is TGTGCCAGCAGTCCTACTGGAGCAGATACGCAGTATTTT. The encoded protein is CASSPTGADTQYF.

Notes on this clone: This sample also contains other DNA sequences that code for the same CDR3. The chain recombines TRBV15 with TRBJ2-7; TRBD2 matches 12 bases. The J segment lost 4 bases and the V segment lost 4 bases, leaving 5 bases of the junction unmatched. Germline loops: CDR1 LNHNV, CDR2 YYDKDF (reference sequence). The CDR3 contains 15 residues. This CDR3 is CATSTRLAGVYEQYF. The CDR3 DNA reads TGTGCCACCAGCACGCGACTAGCGGGAGTATACGAGCAGTACTTC.

This clone appeared a few times. The gene calls are TRBV27 and TRBJ2-2, with D tentatively TRBD2 (6 bases). The CDR3 spans 13 residues. The V end lost 6 bases, the J end lost 6 bases, and 11 bases lay between the germline ends. Germline V gene data show CDR1 as MNHEY and CDR2 as SMNVEV (reference sequence). In DNA form, the CDR3 reads TGTGCCAGCAGGTTCGGGACTGCCGGGGAGCTGTTTTTT. As protein: CASRFGTAGELFF.

The genes are TRBV7-9 and TRBJ2-3; D gene uncertain. CDR1 and CDR2 from the germline V gene are SEHNR and FQNEAQ (reference sequence). Trimming stripped 6 bases from V and 6 bases from J, with 7 bases between. The CDR3 loop spans 11 amino acids. The CDR3, as DNA: TGTGCCAGCAGTCCCCTGGATACGCAGTATTTT. Translated: CASSPLDTQYF.

V usage is TRBV7-2 and J usage is TRBJ1-1; D unresolved. Trimming removed 7 bases from V and 2 bases from J, with 14 bases in between. CDR1 is SGHTA, CDR2 FQGNSA, per germline. This CDR3 comprises 14 residues. Here the CDR3 DNA reads TGTGCCAGCACCGTGATGGCCGTTAACACTGAAGCTTTCTTT. This codes for CASTVMAVNTEAFF.

This clone was detected a few times. The J gene is TRBJ2-3, the V gene TRBV6-1; a possible D gene is TRBD2 (5 bases). Germline loops: CDR1 MNHNS, CDR2 SASEGT. The CDR3 loop spans 12 amino acids. The V end was cut by 5 bases, the J end by 3 bases, with 6 bases between. This CDR3 is CASSRETDTQYF. The CDR3 nucleotides read TGTGCCAGCAGTCGGGAAACAGATACGCAGTATTTT.

V is TRBV19 and J is TRBJ1-3; D call uncertain. V was cut by 5 bases and J by 2 bases, with 22 bases left in between. Germline V gene lookup returns CDR1 LNHDA and CDR2 SQIVND (reference sequence). CDR3 size: 18 residues. CDR3 bases: TGTGCCAGTAGTCCTGGAGGTATAAGGGCAAGAGCTGGAAACACCATATATTTT. Amino acid sequence: CASSPGGIRARAGNTIYF.

The chain links TRBV4-3 to TRBJ2-5; tentative D call: TRBD1 (5 bases). Germline V gives CDR1 LGHNA, CDR2 YSLEER. There are 15 residues in the CDR3. The V gene lost 3 bases and the J gene lost 4 bases, with 15 bases spanning the gap. CDR3 residues: CASSQAGIIGETQYF. Here the CDR3 DNA reads TGCGCCAGCAGCCAGGCAGGGATTATCGGAGAGACCCAGTACTTC.

This chain joins TRBV11-3 and TRBJ1-1; D is possibly TRBD1 (5 bases). The CDR3 extends over 15 amino acids. Trimming left V 4 bases short and J 0 bases short, with 12 bases between. The germline V gene has CDR1 SGHNT and CDR2 YENEEA. CDR3 nucleotide sequence: TGTGCCAGCAGCTCCCGGGGGGGGGTGAACACTGAAGCTTTCTTT. Protein: CASSSRGGVNTEAFF.

Comments on this clone: Compared with germline, one end of the junction differs, possibly owing to a read error. This chain uses TRBV7-9 with TRBJ1-4; possible D gene TRBD1, 5 bases. Germline loops: CDR1 SEHNR, CDR2 FQNEAQ (reference sequence). The CDR3 is made up of 18 amino acids. This CDR3 is CSSSLKTGLAATNEKLFF. CDR3 nucleotides: TGTTCCAGCAGCTTAAAAACAGGACTAGCTGCAACTAATGAAAAACTGTTTTTT.

In nucleotides, the CDR3 is TGTGCCAGCAGCCCACCGGGACTAGCAGTGAAGTATTTT. It codes for CASSPPGLAVKYF. V is TRBV28 and J is TRBJ2-3, with 9 bases lining up with TRBD2. This CDR3 has 13 amino acids. V was pared by 6 bases and J by 13 bases, with 11 bases of the junction left unmatched. Germline V gene data show CDR1 as MDHEN and CDR2 as SYDVKM.

The chain links TRBV5-1 to TRBJ1-1, with D maybe TRBD1 (5 bases). V lost 0 bases, J lost 0 bases, and 15 bases lay in between. The CDR3 spans 17 residues. Germline CDR1 SGHRS, CDR2 YFSETQ. Written as DNA, the CDR3 is TGCGCCAGCAGCTTGGCCTTTGGGGCGGCAGTGAACACTGAAGCTTTCTTT. Translating it yields CASSLAFGAAVNTEAFF. Full variable domain (outside the CDR3, taken from reference TRBV5-1 and TRBJ1-1): KAGVTQTPRYLIKTRGQQVTLSCSPISGHRSVSWYQQTPGQGLQFLFEYFSETQRNKGNFPGRFSGRQFSNSRSEMNVSTLELGDSALYLCASSLAFGAAVNTEAFFGQGTRLTVV.

This chain joins TRBV5-8 and TRBJ2-7; D perhaps matches TRBD1 (5 bases). The length of the CDR3 is 12 residues. V was pared by 0 bases and J by 7 bases, with 8 bases between. CDR1 is SGHTS, CDR2 YDEGEE, per germline. Here the CDR3 reads CASSLGRAEQYF. The CDR3, as DNA: TGTGCCAGCAGCTTGGGCAGGGCGGAGCAGTACTTC.

V is TRBV11-2 and J is TRBJ2-5, with D maybe TRBD1 (6 bases). Trimming stripped 5 bases from V and 1 base from J, with 11 bases between. CDR1 and CDR2 (germline): SGHAT, FQNNGV. The CDR3 is 14 amino acids. The CDR3 reads CASSPRGGQETQYF. CDR3 sequence (DNA): TGTGCCAGCAGCCCCCGAGGGGGCCAAGAGACCCAGTACTTC.